These T cell receptor beta chains were read from a single sample in a study of human T cells and chemical hapten exposure. MiXCR, run by TCRdb on the RACE reads, gives a single entry per CDR3 protein. The sample consists of 150,000 to 200,000 distinct CDR3 sequences, about a quarter of them appearing once. Sample: whole blood, taken in connection with sensitization to the hapten diphenylcyclopropenone (DPC). The receptors originated from a woman aged 18 to 35 with alopecia areata. Some clones in this sample may be carry-over from other donors' samples. Each CDR3 is given with its conserved first and last residue. The D gene is left open where the match is weak. The listing skips clone size in some rows; elsewhere it reads once, few, many or a size class.

abundance	v_gene	j_gene	d_gene	CDR3aa	CDR3nt
-	TRBV7-8	TRBJ2-3	-	CASSFDRSGTDTQYF	TGTGCCAGCAGCTTTGACAGGTCGGGCACAGATACGCAGTATTTT
-	TRBV28	TRBJ2-1	TRBD1	CASSSSTGVGNEQFF	TGTGCCAGCAGTTCCTCAACAGGGGTGGGCAATGAGCAGTTCTTC
-	TRBV4-2	TRBJ2-3	TRBD2	CASSQEDGGTDTQYF	TGTGCCAGCAGCCAAGAAGACGGGGGGACAGATACGCAGTATTTT
many	TRBV18	TRBJ1-5	-	CASSPLDSSSNQPQHF	TGTGCCAGCTCACCACTTGACTCCAGTAGCAATCAGCCCCAGCATTTT
-	TRBV7-9	TRBJ2-5	-	CASSATVLQETQYF	TGTGCCAGCAGCGCGACAGTACTCCAAGAGACCCAGTACTTC
few	TRBV6-5	TRBJ2-3	TRBD2	CASSAGSGDTDTQYF	TGTGCCAGCAGTGCCGGTAGCGGGGACACAGATACGCAGTATTTT
-	TRBV20-1	TRBJ1-4	-	CSARDSYRDVDEKLFF	TGCAGTGCTAGAGACTCCTACAGGGACGTCGATGAAAAACTGTTTTTT
few	TRBV4-3	TRBJ2-7	-	CASSQREQYF	TGCGCCAGCAGCCAACGGGAGCAGTACTTC
few	TRBV10-2	TRBJ2-2	-	CASSPSEAGELFF	TGCGCCAGCAGTCCTAGCGAGGCCGGGGAGCTGTTTTTT
few	TRBV29-1	TRBJ2-1	TRBD2	CSVAGLATYNEQFF	TGCAGCGTTGCTGGACTAGCGACCTACAATGAGCAGTTCTTC
-	TRBV11-2	TRBJ1-4	-	CASSLDSRIAEKLFF	TGTGCCAGCAGCTTAGATTCTCGAATCGCTGAAAAACTGTTTTTT
many	TRBV4-1	TRBJ2-1	-	CASRKDGYNEQFF	TGCGCCAGCAGAAAAGACGGATACAATGAGCAGTTCTTC
-	TRBV25-1	TRBJ1-1	-	CASSEVRDKDEAFF	TGTGCCAGCAGTGAAGTAAGGGATAAAGATGAAGCTTTCTTT
few	TRBV27	TRBJ2-7	-	CASSRTQITYEQYF	TGTGCCAGCAGTAGGACGCAGATCACCTACGAGCAGTACTTC
-	TRBV7-2	TRBJ1-4	-	CASTRDFEKLFF	TGTGCCAGCACCCGGGACTTTGAAAAACTGTTTTTT
few	TRBV6-5	TRBJ2-7	-	CASRLTGSSYEQYF	TGTGCCAGCAGGCTCACAGGGAGCTCCTACGAGCAGTACTTC
-	TRBV7-2	TRBJ2-3	TRBD2	CASSFFYRGRTADTQYF	TGTGCCAGCAGCTTCTTTTATCGCGGGAGGACCGCAGATACGCAGTATTTT
-	TRBV6-5	TRBJ2-7	TRBD1	CASARTGNRQYF	TGTGCCAGCGCCCGGACAGGTAATAGGCAGTACTTC
-	TRBV2	TRBJ1-1	TRBD1	CASSEGGTGNTEAFF	TGTGCCAGCAGTGAAGGGGGGACAGGGAACACTGAAGCTTTCTTT
few	TRBV9	TRBJ1-6	-	CASSVEERPNSPLHF	TGTGCCAGCAGCGTAGAGGAGCGACCAAATTCACCCCTCCACTTT
-	TRBV29-1	TRBJ2-7	-	CSVGRQGIYEQYF	TGCAGCGTTGGGCGGCAGGGGATATACGAGCAGTACTTC
-	TRBV7-9	TRBJ2-3	-	CASSFPSPRDKDLSTDTQYF	TGTGCCAGCAGCTTCCCTTCCCCTCGGGACAAGGATCTAAGCACAGATACGCAGTATTTT
-	TRBV4-3	TRBJ2-4	-	CASSQGFSSAKNIQYF	TGCGCCAGCAGCCAAGGTTTCTCTAGCGCCAAAAACATTCAGTACTTC
-	TRBV2	TRBJ2-1	-	CASSGERHPFF	TGTGCCAGCAGTGGGGAGAGACATCCGTTCTTC
-	TRBV20-1	TRBJ2-7	TRBD1	CSAPPLGTGVSYEQYF	TGCAGTGCCCCCCCCTTGGGGACAGGGGTGAGCTACGAGCAGTACTTC
-	TRBV9	TRBJ2-2	-	CASSVASGTGELFF	TGTGCCAGCAGCGTAGCATCCGGCACCGGGGAGCTGTTTTTT
-	TRBV20-1	TRBJ1-3	-	CSARASGNTIYF	TGCAGTGCTAGGGCCTCTGGAAACACCATATATTTT
few	TRBV4-1	TRBJ1-1	-	CASSQEHSEAFF	TGCGCCAGCAGCCAAGAACATTCTGAAGCTTTCTTT
-	TRBV5-1	TRBJ2-4	TRBD2	CASSSRRAAGGVGNIQYF	TGCGCCAGCAGCTCCCGAAGGGCAGCGGGAGGTGTTGGAAACATTCAGTACTTC
-	TRBV18	TRBJ2-5	-	CASSRDSQETQYF	TGTGCCAGCTCACGGGACTCCCAAGAGACCCAGTACTTC
few	TRBV27	TRBJ2-7	TRBD1	CASSFGTGYEQYF	TGTGCCAGCAGTTTCGGGACAGGGTACGAGCAGTACTTC
few	TRBV6-2/TRBV6-3	TRBJ1-5	-	CASSYSFGGNQPQHF	TGTGCCAGCAGTTACTCCTTCGGGGGCAATCAGCCCCAGCATTTT
-	TRBV10-3	TRBJ2-1	-	CAISAQETNLGEQFF	TGTGCCATCTCCGCACAAGAGACAAACCTGGGCGAGCAGTTCTTC
few	TRBV29-1	TRBJ1-4	-	CSVDGGRSEKLFF	TGCAGCGTTGACGGCGGCCGCAGTGAAAAACTGTTTTTT
-	TRBV27	TRBJ1-1	TRBD1	CASNKPGQANTEAFF	TGTGCCAGCAACAAACCGGGACAGGCAAACACTGAAGCTTTCTTT
-	TRBV7-2	TRBJ2-6	-	CASSQFPNSGANVLTF	TGTGCCAGCAGCCAATTCCCGAACTCTGGGGCCAACGTCCTGACTTTC
few	TRBV3-1	TRBJ2-1	-	CASSQARGGFGDEQFF	TGTGCCAGCAGCCAAGCCAGAGGTGGTTTTGGCGATGAGCAGTTCTTC
few	TRBV4-2	TRBJ2-7	-	CASSQDRGDEQYF	TGTGCCAGCAGCCAAGATCGAGGAGACGAGCAGTACTTC
-	TRBV10-3	TRBJ2-1	-	CAISETGNEQFF	TGTGCCATCAGTGAGACGGGCAATGAGCAGTTCTTC
-	TRBV10-3	TRBJ2-5	TRBD2	CAIRSGGPVETQYF	TGTGCCATCAGGTCGGGAGGGCCGGTGGAGACCCAGTACTTC
many	TRBV20-1	TRBJ2-5	-	CSARAVLVWSQETQYF	TGCAGTGCTAGAGCCGTGCTTGTATGGTCCCAAGAGACCCAGTACTTC
-	TRBV7-2	TRBJ2-5	-	CASRQWGDFQETQYF	TGTGCCAGCAGGCAGTGGGGGGATTTTCAAGAGACCCAGTACTTC
once	TRBV7-3	TRBJ2-5	-	CASTRGGAQETQYF	TGTGCCAGTACGCGAGGGGGGGCGCAAGAGACCCAGTACTTC
few	TRBV6-2/TRBV6-3	TRBJ2-2	-	CASRFSLANTGELFF	TGTGCCAGCAGATTTTCCCTAGCGAACACCGGGGAGCTGTTTTTT
-	TRBV6-5	TRBJ2-1	-	CASRPQGSISYNEQFF	TGTGCCAGCAGGCCACAGGGTAGCATCTCCTACAATGAGCAGTTCTTC
few	TRBV4-2	TRBJ2-5	TRBD2	CASSQVGGAIGTQYF	TGTGCCAGCAGCCAAGTCGGGGGGGCGATCGGGACCCAGTACTTC
-	TRBV6-5	TRBJ2-7	-	CASSSHLVPVEQYF	TGTGCCAGCAGCTCACATCTAGTACCAGTCGAGCAGTACTTC
few	TRBV5-8	TRBJ1-5	-	CASSGATLKPQHF	TGTGCCAGCAGCGGCGCAACGCTAAAGCCCCAGCATTTT
-	TRBV7-9	TRBJ2-7	-	CASSQLVVGLSYEQYF	TGTGCCAGCAGCCAGTTAGTAGTAGGGCTCTCCTACGAGCAGTACTTC
-	TRBV4-1	TRBJ2-7	TRBD2	CASSHREGQYEQYF	TGCGCCAGCAGCCACCGGGAGGGCCAATACGAGCAGTACTTC
-	TRBV12-3/TRBV12-4	TRBJ1-2	-	CASSKTGIYGYTF	TGTGCCAGCAGTAAAACAGGGATCTATGGCTACACCTTC
-	TRBV11-2	TRBJ2-3	-	CASSQFQTDTQYF	TGTGCCAGCAGCCAATTTCAAACAGATACGCAGTATTTT
few	TRBV5-1	TRBJ2-3	TRBD1	CASSPGQGTDTQYF	TGCGCCAGCAGCCCAGGACAGGGCACAGATACGCAGTATTTT
few	TRBV20-1	TRBJ2-7	TRBD2	CSAQRPTSGGFYEQYF	TGCAGTGCCCAGAGACCGACTAGCGGGGGCTTCTACGAGCAGTACTTC
-	TRBV7-6	TRBJ2-7	-	CASSLTVEQYF	TGTGCCAGCAGCTTAACCGTTGAGCAGTACTTC